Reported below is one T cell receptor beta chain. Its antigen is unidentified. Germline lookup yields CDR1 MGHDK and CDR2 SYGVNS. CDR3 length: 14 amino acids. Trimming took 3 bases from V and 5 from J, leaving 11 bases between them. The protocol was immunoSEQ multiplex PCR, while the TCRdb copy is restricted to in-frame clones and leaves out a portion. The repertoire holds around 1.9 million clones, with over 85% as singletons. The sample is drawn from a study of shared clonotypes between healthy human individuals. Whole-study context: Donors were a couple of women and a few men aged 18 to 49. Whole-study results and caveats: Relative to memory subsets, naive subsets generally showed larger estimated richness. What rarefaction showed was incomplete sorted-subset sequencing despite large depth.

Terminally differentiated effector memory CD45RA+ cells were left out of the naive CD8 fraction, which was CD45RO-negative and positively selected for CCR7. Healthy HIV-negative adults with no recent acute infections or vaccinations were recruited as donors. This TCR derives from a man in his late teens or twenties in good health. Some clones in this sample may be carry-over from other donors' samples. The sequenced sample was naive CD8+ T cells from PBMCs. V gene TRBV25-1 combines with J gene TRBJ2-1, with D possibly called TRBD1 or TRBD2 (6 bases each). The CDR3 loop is CASSDVRGDNEQFF. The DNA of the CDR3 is TGTGCCAGCAGTGACGTAAGGGGGGACAATGAGCAGTTCTTC.